This TCR beta chain was captured in a study of blood T cells in healthy people across ages. Whole-study findings and limits: With naive T cell percentage, TCR beta diversity showed a strong correlation. Diversity was higher, and naive CD4+ cells more numerous, in long-lived donors than in aged donors. Using unsorted PBMCs precluded a conclusive naive versus antigen-experienced comparison.

With respect to this clonotype: The antigen is undetermined.

It was with a sample-barcoded 5' primer and a J-beta primer mix that a second PCR of roughly 7 to 12 cycles was run. The authors tagged each cDNA molecule using a template-switch adaptor with 12 random nucleotides. TCRdb itself ran the 5' RACE reads through MiXCR, one entry per CDR3 protein. The sample consists of about 760,000 distinct CDR3 sequences, roughly three fifths of them appearing once. Sequenced input: blood. The TCR originated in a man aged 35-49 years in good health.

The CDR3 nucleotides are TGTGCCAGCAGCCTACAGGGAGGGCTAGCGGGAGTCAATGAGCAGTTCTTC. Protein product: CASSLQGGLAGVNEQFF. The rearrangement joins TRBV9 to TRBJ2-1; 10 nucleotides match TRBD2. J gave up 6 bases and V 4 bases, and 13 bases lay outside the gene matches. Germline V gives CDR1 SGDLS, CDR2 YYNGEE. The CDR3 length is 17 residues.